The 23 T cell receptor beta chains reported below all come from one sample, sequenced in a study of sequential checkpoint blockade in melanoma. Method: immunoSEQ multiplex PCR; TCRdb's copy keeps in-frame clones and lacks some. The table shows 13,000 or so clones, with approximately 48% occurring only once. Treatment here: randomized to nivolumab then ipilimumab (arm A) or the reverse (arm B). This specimen consisted of CD8+ T cells sorted from blood (inferred from file names), obtained from a patient given nivolumab and ipilimumab in sequence. These receptors all come from a human donor with melanoma.

The V call is TRBV6-1, the J call TRBJ1-5, with D perhaps matching TRBD1 (6 bases). The CDR3 consists of 13 residues. Germline V gene data show CDR1 as MNHNS and CDR2 as SASEGT. The V end lost 10 bases, the J end lost 5 bases, and 15 bases lay between the germline ends. Here the CDR3 reads CATQDSNYQPQHF. CDR3 DNA: TGTGCCACCCAGGACAGCAATTATCAGCCCCAGCATTTT.

This clone was observed a handful of times. V and J are TRBV2 and TRBJ2-2; 11 positions match TRBD1. The CDR3 covers 15 residues. The germline CDR1 and CDR2 sequences are SNHLY and FYNNEI. V lost 8 bases and J lost 4; bases outside the gene matches: 6. Here the CDR3 DNA reads TGTGCCAGCCGACCGGGACAGGGGGTCACCGGGGAGCTGTTTTTT. It is translated as CASRPGQGVTGELFF.

This chain joins TRBV7-6 and TRBJ2-7; 7 bases fit TRBD1. V shed 1 base and J 2 bases; nucleotides not matched to a gene: 8. The CDR3 has 16 amino acids. CDR1 and CDR2 (germline): SGHVS, FNYEAQ. The CDR3 protein is CASSLDADRQTYEQYF. The CDR3 DNA sequence: TGTGCCAGCAGCTTAGATGCGGACAGGCAAACCTACGAGCAGTACTTC.

This clone appeared once. The chain combines TRBV7-6 with TRBJ2-5; a weak D match, TRBD1 (6 bases). Trimming left V 1 base short and J 10 bases short, with 10 bases between. The length of the CDR3 is 12 residues. CDR1 SGHVS and CDR2 FNYEAQ come from the germline V gene. The CDR3 reads CASSLGEGGQYF. CDR3 DNA: TGTGCCAGCAGCTTAGGGGAAGGGGGCCAGTACTTC.

The chain has TRBV5-6 and TRBJ2-7; perhaps TRBD1 as D (6 bases). Deletions cut 0 bases from V and 4 bases from J, with 8 bases between. This CDR3 has 13 amino acids. Germline CDR1 and CDR2: SGHDT and YYEEEE. CDR3: CASSLVDSYEQYF. In DNA, the CDR3 is TGTGCCAGCAGCTTGGTGGACAGTTACGAGCAGTACTTC.

This clone came up a few times. The chain recombines TRBV4-1 with TRBJ2-1; 16 bases are a match to TRBD2. The trim removed 3 bases at V and 0 bases at J, leaving 5 bases unmatched. Germline values: CDR1 MGHRA, CDR2 YSYEKL. This CDR3 is 19 amino acids long. CDR3 DNA sequence: TGCGCCAGCAGCCACGCCGGGACTAGCGGGAGGGCCTCCTACAATGAGCAGTTCTTC. Protein product: CASSHAGTSGRASYNEQFF.

The sample holds a few counts of this clone. The V gene is TRBV4-1, the J gene TRBJ1-2, with a weak D call TRBD1 (5 bases). The CDR3 extends over 15 amino acids. Trimming removed 2 bases at V and 2 bases at J, with 12 bases between. Germline CDR1 and CDR2: MGHRA and YSYEKL. The CDR3 bases are TGCGCCAGCAGCCAACACATGGGGCAGAACTATGGCTACACCTTC. Its protein is CASSQHMGQNYGYTF.

This clone has a handful of counts. The rearrangement uses TRBV5-6 and TRBJ1-4, with D possibly being TRBD1 (5 bases). This CDR3 has 13 amino acids. The V end lost 0 bases, the J end lost 6 bases, and 6 bases lay between the germline ends. The V gene's germline CDR1 is SGHDT and CDR2 YYEEEE. CDR3 sequence: CASSLVGDEKLFF. CDR3 nucleotide sequence: TGTGCCAGCAGCTTGGTAGGGGATGAAAAACTGTTTTTT.

This clone was seen a few times. The chain combines TRBV19 with TRBJ1-5; D gene uncertain. The CDR3 runs to 14 residues. V was clipped by 9 bases and J by 1 base, with 13 bases between them. Germline V CDR1 and CDR2: LNHDA, SQIVND (reference sequence). CDR3 nucleotides: TGTGCCAGCAAACACGCTTTGAGCAATCAGCCCCAGCATTTT. As protein: CASKHALSNQPQHF.

The J gene is TRBJ2-7, the V gene TRBV5-1; 7 nucleotides line up with TRBD2. The CDR3 covers 17 residues. The germline CDR1 and CDR2 sequences are SGHRS and YFSETQ. V lost 0 bases and J lost 0; bases outside the gene matches: 9. The CDR3, as DNA: TGCGCCAGCAGCTTGGGAGTAGGGGACTACGACTCCTACGAGCAGTACTTC. Its protein product is CASSLGVGDYDSYEQYF. The variable domain in full, with the rest retrieved from reference TRBV5-1 and TRBJ2-7, is KAGVTQTPRYLIKTRGQQVTLSCSPISGHRSVSWYQQTPGQGLQFLFEYFSETQRNKGNFPGRFSGRQFSNSRSEMNVSTLELGDSALYLCASSLGVGDYDSYEQYFGPGTRLTVT.

The V and J genes are TRBV4-2 and TRBJ1-3, with unresolved D. Germline lookup yields CDR1 LGHNA and CDR2 YNFKEQ. V was pared by 0 bases and J by 0 bases, with 9 bases between. The CDR3 is 16 residues long. The chain's CDR3 is CASSQDVFSSGNTIYF. CDR3 nucleotide sequence: TGTGCCAGCAGCCAAGACGTGTTTAGCTCTGGAAACACCATATATTTT.

The chain uses TRBV7-9 and TRBJ1-2, with 8 bases identical to TRBD1. The CDR3 contains 13 residues. J lost 5 bases, V lost 6 bases, and 5 bases had no gene match. Germline loops: CDR1 SEHNR, CDR2 FQNEAQ (reference sequence). The CDR3 DNA reads TGTGCCAGCAGGCAGGGGGCTGGGTATGGCTACACCTTC. This encodes CASRQGAGYGYTF.

The rearrangement uses TRBV2 and TRBJ2-7; TRBD2 aligns across 13 bases. The V gene end was trimmed by 6 bases and the J gene end by 5 bases; junction bases not matched to a gene: 4. CDR3 size: 14 residues. Germline values: CDR1 SNHLY, CDR2 FYNNEI. The CDR3 DNA follows: TGTGCCAGCAGCGGACTAGCGGGAGTCCACGAGCAGTACTTC. It is translated as CASSGLAGVHEQYF.

This rearrangement joins TRBV5-1 to TRBJ2-2, with D possibly TRBD2 on 6 matching bases. Germline V lookup: CDR1 SGHRS, CDR2 YFSETQ. V shed 5 bases and J shed 0 bases, with 14 bases lying between them. The CDR3 runs to 16 residues. The CDR3 DNA sequence: TGCGCCAGCAGACGAACGGGAGCCTCGAACACCGGGGAGCTGTTTTTT. This codes for CASRRTGASNTGELFF.

The chain links TRBV2 to TRBJ2-3; 11 nucleotides line up with TRBD2. CDR1 and CDR2 (germline): SNHLY, FYNNEI. The CDR3 length is 17 residues. The junction had 7 bases not matched to a gene; V was cut back by 5 bases and J by 0 bases. The chain's CDR3 is CASSFGTSGSSTDTQYF. CDR3 DNA sequence: TGTGCCAGCAGTTTTGGGACTAGCGGTTCTAGCACAGATACGCAGTATTTT.

V and J are TRBV4-1 and TRBJ2-7; TRBD1 matches at 9 bases. The CDR3 contains 15 residues. Germline CDR1 MGHRA, CDR2 YSYEKL. V shed 2 bases and J 0 bases; nucleotides not matched to a gene: 2. CDR3 sequence: CASSQQTGGSYEQYF. CDR3 nucleotides: TGCGCCAGCAGCCAACAGACAGGGGGCTCCTACGAGCAGTACTTC.

This chain joins TRBV6-6 and TRBJ2-7, with D hard to call. This CDR3 has 15 residues. Germline V lookup: CDR1 MNHNY, CDR2 SVGAGI (reference sequence). The V end lost 2 bases, the J end lost 0 bases, and 11 bases lay between the germline ends. This CDR3 reads CASSYGSASSYEQYF. The CDR3 DNA follows: TGTGCCAGCAGTTACGGGTCCGCTAGCTCCTACGAGCAGTACTTC.

This clone was seen a single time. The chain has TRBV2 and TRBJ2-2; TRBD2 matches at 8 bases. After removal of 1 base from V and 7 bases from J, the junction contained 11 bases not matched to a gene. The germline gives CDR1 SNHLY, CDR2 FYNNEI. The CDR3 has 17 amino acids. The DNA of the CDR3 is TGTGCCAGCAGTGAAGTCCCCGCCGGGGGGGCCTTCGGGGAGCTGTTTTTT. Translating gives CASSEVPAGGAFGELFF.

V and J are TRBV5-1 and TRBJ2-1; weak D call: TRBD2 (5 bases). The CDR3 is 12 residues long. V shed 0 bases and J shed 12 bases, with 10 bases lying between them. Germline CDR1 reads SGHRS; CDR2 reads YFSETQ. CDR3 region: CASSLGEGWQFF. CDR3 in DNA: TGCGCCAGCAGCTTGGGCGAGGGATGGCAGTTCTTC.

This rearrangement joins TRBV7-9 to TRBJ2-2, with D unresolved. The germline V gene has CDR1 SEHNR and CDR2 FQNEAQ (reference sequence). V dropped 5 bases and J dropped 6 bases, with 10 bases sitting between them. The CDR3 consists of 13 residues. The CDR3 region is CASSPGAAGELFF. Here the CDR3 DNA reads TGTGCCAGCAGCCCCGGTGCGGCCGGGGAGCTGTTTTTT.

CDR3 sequence (DNA): TGTGCCAGCAGTATACAGGGACAGGGCTACAATGAGCAGTTCTTC. This codes for CASSIQGQGYNEQFF. The chain employs TRBV6-6 and TRBJ2-1, with 9 bases lining up with TRBD1. The CDR3 contains 15 residues. Germline V gives CDR1 MNHNY, CDR2 SVGAGI (reference sequence). The trim removed 5 bases at V and 3 bases at J, leaving 5 bases unmatched.

The chain links TRBV7-2 to TRBJ2-7; D is ambiguous. The germline V and J ends were trimmed by 1 base and 0 bases, with 7 bases remaining between them. From germline, CDR1 is SGHTA and CDR2 FQGNSA. The CDR3 contains 14 residues. CDR3 amino acids: CASSLGHSSYEQYF. As DNA, the CDR3 is TGTGCCAGCAGCTTAGGGCACAGCTCCTACGAGCAGTACTTC.

The chain joins TRBV27 to TRBJ2-3; no reliable D call. The length of the CDR3 is 17 residues. Deletions cut 0 bases from V and 0 bases from J, with 13 bases between. In germline, CDR1 is MNHEY, CDR2 SMNVEV (reference sequence). CDR3 amino acids: CASSLSMRLASTDTQYF. The CDR3 DNA sequence: TGTGCCAGCAGTTTATCGATGAGACTGGCTAGCACAGATACGCAGTATTTT.